This TCR beta chain was obtained from a study of blood T cell repertoires in COVID-19. As for the study in general: There were acute and convalescent COVID-19 samples, and they came from the United States, Italy and Spain.

From germline, CDR1 is KGHSH and CDR2 LQKENI. This CDR3 region has 14 residues. V gave up 2 bases and J gave up 4 bases, with 11 bases separating them. Sequenced by immunoSEQ multiplex PCR; TCRdb stores in-frame clones only, minus some. Of around 200,000 clones listed, 80% to 90% are singletons. The V gene is TRBV18, the J gene TRBJ1-1; no definite D call. Sample: peripheral blood. This clonotype was sampled from a man aged 55 to 69 with acute or convalescent COVID-19. The CDR3 is CASSPFGSGTEAFF. Here the CDR3 DNA reads TGTGCCAGCTCACCATTCGGCAGCGGCACTGAAGCTTTCTTT.